The 12 T cell receptor beta chains reported below all come from one sample, sequenced in a study of spatial heterogeneity in lung cancer. Time point noted: sample taken at primary tumor resection. Unsorted samples of tumor, nontumor lung or frozen PBMC had their whole RNA sequenced. A single record per CDR3 protein comes from TCRdb applying MiXCR to the 5' RACE reads. The sample yields some 15,000 distinct CDR3 sequences, 10% to 12% seen once. This material consisted of PBMCs, taken at surgery. Receptors were obtained from a female donor with early-stage non-small cell lung cancer.

Regarding this clonotype: Because the CDR3 is missing its conserved closing phenylalanine or tryptophan, this is likely a read error. This chain joins TRBV5-1 and TRBJ1-5, with D perhaps TRBD1 (5 bases). The CDR3 is 14 amino acids. Deletions cut 0 bases from V and 3 bases from J, with 7 bases between. CDR1 is SGHRS, CDR2 YFSETQ, per germline. The CDR3 DNA reads TGCGCCAGCAGCTTGGGAGGGACCAATCAGCCCCAGCATTCT. Amino acid sequence: CASSLGGTNQPQHS.

In its sample, this clonotype was seen many times. The rearrangement joins TRBV20-1 to TRBJ1-6, with 7 nucleotides matching TRBD1. The CDR3 spans 15 residues. The V and J ends lost 5 bases and 0 bases, in that order; junction bases with no gene match: 4. The V gene's germline CDR1 is DFQATT and CDR2 SNEGSKA (reference sequence). Written as DNA, the CDR3 is TGCAGTGCTCGGGACAGTGTCTCCTATAATTCACCCCTCCACTTT. Translation: CSARDSVSYNSPLHF.

This clonotype was observed at least ten times. The genes are TRBV7-2 and TRBJ1-1; D is undetermined. From germline, CDR1 is SGHTA and CDR2 FQGNSA. There are 15 residues in the CDR3. Trimming cost V 2 bases and J 1 base, with 11 bases left between them. The CDR3 nucleotides are TGTGCCAGCAGCTTATACCCGGGGTCGAACACTGAAGCTTTCTTT. This encodes CASSLYPGSNTEAFF.

This clonotype was seen many times. This chain uses TRBV19 with TRBJ1-1; D is possibly TRBD1 (6 bases). Germline CDR1 reads LNHDA; CDR2 reads SQIVND (reference sequence). V was pared by 6 bases and J by 1 base, with 9 bases between. The CDR3 is 13 residues long. The CDR3 nucleotides read TGTGCCAGTAGCACCAGGGGGAACACTGAAGCTTTCTTT. It codes for CASSTRGNTEAFF.

The chain has TRBV10-2 and TRBJ1-1; perhaps TRBD1 as D (5 bases). Germline loops: CDR1 WSHSY, CDR2 SAAADI. The length of the CDR3 is 15 residues. V was trimmed by 0 bases and J by 10 bases, leaving 18 bases between them. The CDR3 region has the DNA TGCGCCAGCAGTGAGTCGTTTCGACAGCTCTTTGGAGCTTTCTTT. Residues: CASSESFRQLFGAFF.

Points on this clonotype: A much more abundant neighbour one base away suggests this may be a read error. The chain is built from TRBV24-1 and TRBJ1-6; D remains unclear. The CDR3 is 10 amino acids. Germline V gives CDR1 KGHDR, CDR2 SFDVKD. The V gene lost 5 bases and the J gene lost 14 bases, with 6 bases spanning the gap. In nucleotides, the CDR3 is TGTGCCACCAGTGCCAAGACCCTCCACTTT. This encodes CATSAKTLHF.

This clonotype was seen many times. The chain is built from TRBV7-8 and TRBJ1-2; no firm D call. The germline V gene has CDR1 SGHVS and CDR2 FQNEAQ. The CDR3 consists of 16 residues. Trimming pared 1 base from V and 3 bases from J, leaving 15 bases between. The CDR3 bases are TGTGCCAGCAGCTTAGGGATGTCCCGGCTCTACTATGGCTACACCTTC. It codes for CASSLGMSRLYYGYTF.

This clonotype showed up many times. This chain uses TRBV20-1 with TRBJ2-5; D unclear. The V end was cut by 5 bases, the J end by 5 bases, with 15 bases between. Germline V lookup: CDR1 DFQATT, CDR2 SNEGSKA (reference sequence). This CDR3 region has 13 residues. CDR3 protein: CSAPVVRSETQYF. Here the CDR3 DNA reads TGCAGTGCTCCTGTAGTACGATCGGAGACCCAGTACTTC.

The rearrangement joins TRBV7-6 to TRBJ2-5; 8 nucleotides agree with TRBD2. Germline V gene lookup returns CDR1 SGHVS and CDR2 FNYEAQ. There are 14 residues in the CDR3. V gave up 7 bases and J gave up 5 bases; unmatched junction bases: 9. Written as DNA, the CDR3 is TGTGCCAGCACCGTAGCGGGAATGTTGGAGACCCAGTACTTC. This sequence encodes CASTVAGMLETQYF.

There are many counts of this clonotype. The rearrangement links TRBV15 to TRBJ2-3, with TRBD2 matching over 9 bases. V lost 6 bases and J lost 0; bases outside the gene matches: 1. The CDR3 consists of 14 residues. CDR1 is LNHNV, CDR2 YYDKDF, per germline (reference sequence). The CDR3 DNA reads TGTGCCACCAGAGGACTAGCGAGCACAGATACGCAGTATTTT. Residues: CATRGLASTDTQYF.

The V and J genes are TRBV29-1 and TRBJ1-2, with a tentative D call TRBD1 (5 bases). This CDR3 comprises 13 residues. From germline, CDR1 is SQVTM and CDR2 ANQGSEA. V lost 4 bases to trimming and J lost 6 bases, with 15 bases between them. CDR3 coding DNA: TGCAGCGTTGGTTGGCCAGGGAGTAATGGCTACACCTTC. This gives the protein CSVGWPGSNGYTF.

There are many counts of this clonotype. One end of the junction varies from germline; a read error may be responsible. J is TRBJ2-7 and V is TRBV24-1, with 7 nucleotides matching TRBD2. In germline, CDR1 is KGHDR, CDR2 SFDVKD. The CDR3 length is 13 residues. The CDR3 region has the DNA TGTGCCACCAGTGATTGGGAGGGGACGGGCAAGCACTTC. Translation gives CATSDWEGTGKHF.